Listed here is a single TCR beta chain. Patients from Seattle were sampled longitudinally, starting during active infection. Measured with immunoSEQ multiplex PCR; TCRdb has only the in-frame clones, and not every one. The repertoire holds more than 350,000 clones, more than 70% seen once, with over 9.5% in the top ten. The data were taken from a study of blood T cell repertoires in COVID-19. Study in general: T cells, B-cell-depleted T cells, or PBMCs provided the cDNA or gDNA that served as material.

Source material: peripheral blood. The source of this sequence is a woman in her thirties with COVID-19, enrolled during active disease.

The CDR3 spells CASSLGLAGTGELFF. CDR3 nucleotides: TGCGCCAGCAGCTTGGGACTAGCGGGTACCGGGGAGCTGTTTTTT. V and J are TRBV5-1 and TRBJ2-2; 10 bases are a match to TRBD2. Looked up from germline, CDR1 is SGHRS and CDR2 is YFSETQ. CDR3 length equals 15 residues. Trimming took 0 bases from V and 5 from J; bases not matched to a gene: 1.